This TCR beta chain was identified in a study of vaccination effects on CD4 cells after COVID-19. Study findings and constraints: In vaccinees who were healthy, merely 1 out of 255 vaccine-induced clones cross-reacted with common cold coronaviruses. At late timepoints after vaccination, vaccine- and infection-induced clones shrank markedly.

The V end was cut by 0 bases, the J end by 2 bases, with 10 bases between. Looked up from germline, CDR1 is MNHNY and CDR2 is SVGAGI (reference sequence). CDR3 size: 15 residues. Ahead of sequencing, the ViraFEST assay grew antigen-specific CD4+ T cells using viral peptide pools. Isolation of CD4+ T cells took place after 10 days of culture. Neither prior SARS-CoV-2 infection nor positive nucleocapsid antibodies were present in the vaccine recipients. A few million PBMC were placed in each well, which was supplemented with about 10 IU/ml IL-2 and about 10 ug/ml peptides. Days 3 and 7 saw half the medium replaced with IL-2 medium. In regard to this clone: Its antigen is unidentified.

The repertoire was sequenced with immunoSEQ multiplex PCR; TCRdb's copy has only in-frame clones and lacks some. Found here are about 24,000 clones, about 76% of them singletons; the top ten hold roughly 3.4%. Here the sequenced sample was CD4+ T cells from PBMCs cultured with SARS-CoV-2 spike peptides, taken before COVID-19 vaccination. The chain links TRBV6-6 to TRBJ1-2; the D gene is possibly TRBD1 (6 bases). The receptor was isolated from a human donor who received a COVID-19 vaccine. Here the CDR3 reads CASSYSTGTNYGYTF. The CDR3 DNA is TGTGCCAGCAGTTACTCAACCGGGACAAACTATGGCTACACCTTC.